This record covers a single T cell receptor (beta chain). The germline V gene encodes CDR1 MDHEN and CDR2 SYDVKM. V was shortened by 3 bases and J by 5 bases, with 11 bases between the two germline ends. The CDR3 is 14 amino acids. These data come from a study of human T cells and chemical hapten exposure. The time point denotes: pre-sensitization, week 0. Treatment described: therapeutic diphenylcyclopropenone sensitization with weekly scalp DPC. Donation of samples came from alopecia patients who were 18 to 70 years old and suitable for DPC. TCRdb passed the RACE reads through MiXCR, listing each CDR3 protein once. The sample includes tens of thousands of distinct CDR3 sequences, approximately 14% of them seen just once.

This receptor was taken from a woman between 45 and 60 years old with alopecia areata. Some clones in this sample may be carry-over from other donors' samples. This sequence joins TRBV28 and TRBJ1-5; D not resolved. The source material was whole blood, sampled in connection with sensitization to the hapten diphenylcyclopropenone (DPC). The CDR3 region has the DNA TGTGCCAGCAGTTTGGTCGAAGGGTATCAGCCCCAGCATTTT. Protein sequence: CASSLVEGYQPQHF.